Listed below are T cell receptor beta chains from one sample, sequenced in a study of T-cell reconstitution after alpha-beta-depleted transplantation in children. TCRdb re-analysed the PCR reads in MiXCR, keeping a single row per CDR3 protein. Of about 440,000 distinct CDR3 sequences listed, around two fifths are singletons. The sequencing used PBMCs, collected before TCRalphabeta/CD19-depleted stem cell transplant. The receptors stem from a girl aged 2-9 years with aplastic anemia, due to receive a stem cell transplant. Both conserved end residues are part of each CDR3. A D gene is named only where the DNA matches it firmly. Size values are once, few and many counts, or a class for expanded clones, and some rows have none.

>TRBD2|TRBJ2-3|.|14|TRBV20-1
TGCAGTGCTAGTCGGCGGGAGCCCACAGATACGCAGTATTTT
CSASRREPTDTQYF
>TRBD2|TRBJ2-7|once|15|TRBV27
TGTGCCAGCAGCCGGAAGGGAGGGCAAACCTACGAGCAGTACTTC
CASSRKGGQTYEQYF
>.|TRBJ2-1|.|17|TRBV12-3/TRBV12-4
TGTGCCAGCACTACCGTGGAGTTCCGCGGCTCCTACAATGAGCAGTTCTTC
CASTTVEFRGSYNEQFF
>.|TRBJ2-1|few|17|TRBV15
TGTGCCACCAGCAGAGGGTTGGGCCCCGCGGCCGGCAATGAGCAGTTCTTC
CATSRGLGPAAGNEQFF
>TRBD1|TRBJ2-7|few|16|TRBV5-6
TGTGCCAGCAGCTTGGCCGGGACAGGGTCCTCCTACGAGCAGTACTTC
CASSLAGTGSSYEQYF
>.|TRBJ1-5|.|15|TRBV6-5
TGTGCCAGCAGTTCGGGTACTGAAAGCAATCAGCCCCAGCATTTT
CASSSGTESNQPQHF
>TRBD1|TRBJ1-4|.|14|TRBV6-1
TGTGCCAGCACCCTGGACAGGGAGGGTGAAAAACTGTTTTTT
CASTLDREGEKLFF
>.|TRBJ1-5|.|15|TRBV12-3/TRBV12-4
TGTGCCAGCAGTTCCCGCCAGGGTTTCGAACAGCCCCAGCATTTT
CASSSRQGFEQPQHF
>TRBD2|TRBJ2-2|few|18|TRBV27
TGTGCCAGCAGTTTTCAACTCGGACTAGCGGGAGTTGACGGGGAGCTGTTTTTT
CASSFQLGLAGVDGELFF
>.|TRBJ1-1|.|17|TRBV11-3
TGTGCCAGCAGCTTAGGGGGATTGGGTATGCCAGACACTGAAGCTTTCTTT
CASSLGGLGMPDTEAFF
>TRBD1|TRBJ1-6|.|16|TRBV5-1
TGCGCCAGCAGCTTGGGGGGGACAGAGTATAATTCACCCCTCCACTTT
CASSLGGTEYNSPLHF
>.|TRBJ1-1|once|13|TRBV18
TGTGCCAGCTCACCGGGGCTGGACACTGAAGCTTTCTTT
CASSPGLDTEAFF
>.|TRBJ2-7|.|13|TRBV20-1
TGCAGTGCTCAAAACACCGACACCTACGAGCAGTACTTC
CSAQNTDTYEQYF
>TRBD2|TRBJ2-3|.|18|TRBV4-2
TGTGCCAGCAGCCAACGGGTAGCGGGAGTCGGCCGAACAGATACGCAGTATTTT
CASSQRVAGVGRTDTQYF
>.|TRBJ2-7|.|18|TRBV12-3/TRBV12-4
TGTGCCAGCAGTTTTGGGGGTGAGAGAGGGTCCCTAACTACGGGGCAGTACTTC
CASSFGGERGSLTTGQYF
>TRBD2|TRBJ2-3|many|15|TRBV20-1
TGCAGTGCCCCTATGGGACTAGCGGGTTCAGATACGCAGTATTTT
CSAPMGLAGSDTQYF
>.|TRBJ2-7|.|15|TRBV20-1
TGCAGTGCTAGGGCATCGTCGGGCTTACACGACGAGCAGTACTTC
CSARASSGLHDEQYF
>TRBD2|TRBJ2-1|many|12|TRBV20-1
TGCAGTGCTCGGCGGGAGTGGGATGAGCAGTTCTTC
CSARREWDEQFF
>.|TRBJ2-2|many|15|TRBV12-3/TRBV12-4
TGTGCCAGCAGTTGGGGACATCGAAACACCGGGGAGCTGTTTTTT
CASSWGHRNTGELFF
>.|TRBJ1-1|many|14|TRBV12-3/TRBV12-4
TGTGCCAGCAGTGACGGGCAGAAGAACACTGAAGCTTTCTTT
CASSDGQKNTEAFF
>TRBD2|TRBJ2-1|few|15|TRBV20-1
TGCAGTGCTAGCGGTCTAGCGGGGGGCTACAATGAGCAGTTCTTC
CSASGLAGGYNEQFF
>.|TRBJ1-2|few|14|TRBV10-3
TGTGCCATGGCCCCCGGGGAACGTAACTATGGCTACACCTTC
CAMAPGERNYGYTF
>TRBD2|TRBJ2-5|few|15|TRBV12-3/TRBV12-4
TGTGCCAGCAGTCGAGCGGGAGGGCCGAGGGAGACCCAGTACTTC
CASSRAGGPRETQYF
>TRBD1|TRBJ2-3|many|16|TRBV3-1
TGTGCCAGCAGCCGTGCGGGACAGGGGGGGTCAGATACGCAGTATTTT
CASSRAGQGGSDTQYF
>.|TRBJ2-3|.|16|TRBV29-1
TGCAGCGTTGACTCTTCCCCGACGGAGTTCACAGATACGCAGTATTTT
CSVDSSPTEFTDTQYF
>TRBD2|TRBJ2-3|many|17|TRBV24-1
TGTGCCACCAGTGACCGGACTAGCGGGAGGGAAACAGATACGCAGTATTTT
CATSDRTSGRETDTQYF
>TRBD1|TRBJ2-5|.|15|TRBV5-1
TGCGCCAGCAGCTGGGGGGACAGGGGTGGAGAGACCCAGTACTTC
CASSWGDRGGETQYF
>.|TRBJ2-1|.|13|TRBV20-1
TGCAGTGCTGGTAGGTCTTCCTACAATGAGCAGTTCTTC
CSAGRSSYNEQFF
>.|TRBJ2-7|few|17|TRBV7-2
TGTGCCAGCAGCTTAGTATACCCTATCGGAAGCTCCTACGAGCAGTACTTC
CASSLVYPIGSSYEQYF
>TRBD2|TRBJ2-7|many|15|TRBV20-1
TGCAGTGCGGGGCGCGGGGCTAGCGGGATGTACGAGCAGTACTTC
CSAGRGASGMYEQYF
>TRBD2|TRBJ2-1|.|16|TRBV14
TGTGCCAGCAGCCAAGACTCCGGCGGGAGGGCCGGTGAGCAGTTCTTC
CASSQDSGGRAGEQFF
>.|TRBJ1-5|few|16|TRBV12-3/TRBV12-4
TGTGCCAGCAGTCCCCAACAGGGAGGTTGGAATCAGCCCCAGCATTTT
CASSPQQGGWNQPQHF
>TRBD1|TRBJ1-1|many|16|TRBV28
TGTGCCAGCAGCTTTGCATACAGGGGGGTAGAAACTGAAGCTTTCTTT
CASSFAYRGVETEAFF
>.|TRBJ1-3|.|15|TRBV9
TGTGCCAGCAGCGTAGTTCCAGGCTCTGGAAACACCATATATTTT
CASSVVPGSGNTIYF
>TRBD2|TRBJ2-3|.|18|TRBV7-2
TGTGCCAGCAGCTTAGCCCTAGCGGGGGGGCCGAAAACAGATACGCAGTATTTT
CASSLALAGGPKTDTQYF
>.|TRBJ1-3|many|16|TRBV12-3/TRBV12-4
TGTGCCAACACGATCCCGGAGGCCAGCTCTGGAAACACCATATATTTT
CANTIPEASSGNTIYF
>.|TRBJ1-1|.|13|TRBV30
TGTGCCTACACGGGACCACAGAACACTGAAGCTTTCTTT
CAYTGPQNTEAFF
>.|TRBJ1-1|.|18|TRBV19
TGTGCCAGTAGTATGATCGGCGGGGCAGCCCTACCGAACACTGAAGCTTTCTTT
CASSMIGGAALPNTEAFF
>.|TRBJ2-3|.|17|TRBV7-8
TGTGCCAGCAGCTTAATGCTTAGCGGCGGACGTGCGGATACGCAGTATTTT
CASSLMLSGGRADTQYF
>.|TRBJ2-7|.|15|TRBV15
TGTGCCACCAGCCCCGGCCCAGGGACATCCTACGAGCAGTACTTC
CATSPGPGTSYEQYF
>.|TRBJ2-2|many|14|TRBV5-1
TGCGCCAGCAGAACGTCGGCGCAGGCCTGGGAGCTGTTTTTT
CASRTSAQAWELFF
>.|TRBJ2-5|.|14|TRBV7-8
TGTGCCAGCAGCTTAGTCGGGAGTGAGGAGACCCAGTACTTC
CASSLVGSEETQYF
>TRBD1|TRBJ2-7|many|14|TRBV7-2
TGTGCCAGCAGCTTACGTCAGGGGGCGAACGAGCAGTACTTC
CASSLRQGANEQYF
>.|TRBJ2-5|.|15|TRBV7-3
TGTGCCAGCAGCTTAACCCCAGCCTCGGTGGAGACCCAGTACTTC
CASSLTPASVETQYF
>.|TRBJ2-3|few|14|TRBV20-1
TGCAGTGCTCCAAGGGACATCAGCACAGATACGCATTATTTT
CSAPRDISTDTHYF
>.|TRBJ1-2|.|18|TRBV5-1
TGCGCCAGCAGCTTGGGTATAGGGAGGCTATCGGAAAACTATGGCTACACCTTC
CASSLGIGRLSENYGYTF
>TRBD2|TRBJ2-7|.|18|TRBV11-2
TGTGCCAGCAGCTTAGGGTCCGGGACTAGCCATCATGTTTACGAGCAGTACTTC
CASSLGSGTSHHVYEQYF
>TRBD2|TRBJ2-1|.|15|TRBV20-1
TGCAGTGCTAGAGATACTAGCGGGAGGAGCGATGAGCAGTTCTTC
CSARDTSGRSDEQFF
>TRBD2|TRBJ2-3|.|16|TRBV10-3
TGTGCCATCAGTGAGCGGGACGGGGGGGCGGCAGATACGCAGTATTTT
CAISERDGGAADTQYF
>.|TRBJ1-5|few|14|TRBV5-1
TGCGCCAGCAGCGTTTCAGGAGATAATCAGCCCCAGCATTTT
CASSVSGDNQPQHF
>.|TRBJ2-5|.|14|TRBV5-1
TGCGCCAGCAGCTTGGTCGGGGGTCAAGAGACCCAGTACTTC
CASSLVGGQETQYF
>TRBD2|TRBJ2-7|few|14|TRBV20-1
TGCAGTGCATTACTAGCGGGGTCCGGTCGCGAGCAGTACTTC
CSALLAGSGREQYF
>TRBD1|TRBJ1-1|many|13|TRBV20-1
TGCAGTGCCCATGGACAGGGGGGCACTGAAGCTTTCTTT
CSAHGQGGTEAFF
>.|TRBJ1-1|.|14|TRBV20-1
TGCAGTGCTAGAGATCAGGGGCCGAACACTGAAGCTTTCTTT
CSARDQGPNTEAFF